This T cell receptor beta chain was sequenced during a study of T cells after yellow fever vaccination. Study overall: SMART-Seq v4 Ultra Low Input prepared the low-cell-number fractions. Findings and caveats of the study: Abundant bulk-derived clonotypes could contaminate FACS-sorted repertoires. Post-booster repertoires contained most primary-vaccination clones again (about 95% CD4, around 88% CD8).

This clonotype showed up many times. Antigen: not known. A 5'RACE template-switching step, the method used to make TCR cDNA, added a universal primer site and UMIs. In TCRdb, the 5' RACE reads were re-called with MiXCR into one record per CDR3 protein. The sample contains about 140,000 distinct CDR3 sequences, 6.5% to 8.5% of which appear only once. The sample in question was CD4+ T cells sorted from PBMCs, obtained 5 days after the yellow fever booster vaccination. The TCR comes from a man between 25 and 39 years old who received the YFV17D yellow fever vaccine.

The CDR3 nucleotides are TGCGCCAGCAGCCACCAATTAGTAGGCACAGATACGCAGTATTTT. This encodes CASSHQLVGTDTQYF. V usage is TRBV4-3 and J usage is TRBJ2-3; D remains unclear. Germline V gene data show CDR1 as LGHNA and CDR2 as YSLEER. The CDR3 runs 15 residues. V lost 3 bases to trimming and J lost 1 base, with 11 bases between them.